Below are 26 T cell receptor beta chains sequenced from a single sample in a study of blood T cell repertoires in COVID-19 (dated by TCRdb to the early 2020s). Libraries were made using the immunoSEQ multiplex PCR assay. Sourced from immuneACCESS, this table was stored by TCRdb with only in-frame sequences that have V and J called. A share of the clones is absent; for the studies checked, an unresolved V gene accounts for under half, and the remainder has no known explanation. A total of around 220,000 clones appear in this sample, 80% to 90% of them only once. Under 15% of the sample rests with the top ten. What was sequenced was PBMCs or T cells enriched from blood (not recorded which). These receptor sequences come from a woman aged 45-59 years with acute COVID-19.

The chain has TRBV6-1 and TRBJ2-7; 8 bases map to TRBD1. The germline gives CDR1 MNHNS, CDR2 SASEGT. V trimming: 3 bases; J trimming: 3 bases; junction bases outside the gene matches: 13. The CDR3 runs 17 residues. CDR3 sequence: CASSEDNPGGGVYEQYF. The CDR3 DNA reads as TGTGCCAGCAGTGAGGATAATCCAGGGGGCGGTGTCTACGAGCAGTACTTC.

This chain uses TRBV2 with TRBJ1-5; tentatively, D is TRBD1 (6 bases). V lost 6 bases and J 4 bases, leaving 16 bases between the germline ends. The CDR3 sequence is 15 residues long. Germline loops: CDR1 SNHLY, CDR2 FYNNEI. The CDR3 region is CASREFGTPNQPQHF. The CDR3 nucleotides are TGTGCCAGCAGGGAGTTCGGGACACCTAATCAGCCCCAGCATTTT.

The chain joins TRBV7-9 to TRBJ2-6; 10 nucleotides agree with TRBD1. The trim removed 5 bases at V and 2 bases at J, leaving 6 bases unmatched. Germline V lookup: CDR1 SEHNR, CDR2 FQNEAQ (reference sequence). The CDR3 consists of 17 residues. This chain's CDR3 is CASSQGQGNPGANVLTF. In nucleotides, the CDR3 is TGTGCCAGCAGCCAGGGACAGGGGAATCCTGGGGCCAACGTCCTGACTTTC.

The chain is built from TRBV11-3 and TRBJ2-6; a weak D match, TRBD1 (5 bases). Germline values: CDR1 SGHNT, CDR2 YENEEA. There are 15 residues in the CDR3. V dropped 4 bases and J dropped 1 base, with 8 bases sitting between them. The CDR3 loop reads CASSSGPSGANVLTF. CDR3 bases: TGTGCCAGCAGCTCAGGGCCTTCTGGGGCCAACGTCCTGACTTTC.

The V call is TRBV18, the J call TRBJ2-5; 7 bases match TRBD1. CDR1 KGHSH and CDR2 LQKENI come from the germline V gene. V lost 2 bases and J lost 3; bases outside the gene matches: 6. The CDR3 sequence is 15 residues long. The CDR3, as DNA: TGTGCCAGCTCACCAGTCGTCAGGGGGAAAGAGACCCAGTACTTC. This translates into CASSPVVRGKETQYF.

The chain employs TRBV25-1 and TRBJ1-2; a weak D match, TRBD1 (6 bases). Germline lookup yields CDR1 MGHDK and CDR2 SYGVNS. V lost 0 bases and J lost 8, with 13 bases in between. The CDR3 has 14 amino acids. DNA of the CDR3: TGTGCCAGCAGTGAATATACAGGGATTGGCGGCTACACCTTC. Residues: CASSEYTGIGGYTF.

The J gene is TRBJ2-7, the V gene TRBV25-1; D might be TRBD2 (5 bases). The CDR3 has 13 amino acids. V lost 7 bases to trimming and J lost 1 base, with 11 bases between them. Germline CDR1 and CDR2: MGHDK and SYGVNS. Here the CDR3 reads CASTPGVSYEQYF. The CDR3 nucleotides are TGTGCCAGCACCCCCGGGGTGTCCTACGAGCAGTACTTC.

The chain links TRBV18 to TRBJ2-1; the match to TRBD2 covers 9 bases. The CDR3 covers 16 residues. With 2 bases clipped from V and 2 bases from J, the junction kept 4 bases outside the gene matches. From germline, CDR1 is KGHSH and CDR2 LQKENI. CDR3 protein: CASSPMTSGTYNEQFF. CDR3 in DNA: TGTGCCAGCTCACCAATGACTAGCGGAACCTACAATGAGCAGTTCTTC.

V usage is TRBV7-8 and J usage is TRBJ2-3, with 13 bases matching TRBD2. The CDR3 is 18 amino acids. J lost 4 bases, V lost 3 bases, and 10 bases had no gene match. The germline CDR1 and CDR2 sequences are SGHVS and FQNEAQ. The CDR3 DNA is TGTGCCAGCAGCTTCGGACTCCGGACTAGCGGGAGACCAGATACGCAGTATTTT. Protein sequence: CASSFGLRTSGRPDTQYF.

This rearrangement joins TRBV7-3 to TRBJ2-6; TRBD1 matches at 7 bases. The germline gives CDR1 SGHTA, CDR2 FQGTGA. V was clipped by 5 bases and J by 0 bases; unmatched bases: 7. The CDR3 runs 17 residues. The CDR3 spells CASSDRARLSGANVLTF. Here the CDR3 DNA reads TGTGCCAGCAGCGACAGGGCGAGACTCTCTGGGGCCAACGTCCTGACTTTC.

CDR3 region: CASRSGVEKLFF. The DNA for the CDR3 is TGTGCCAGCAGATCCGGGGTTGAAAAACTGTTTTTT. The V gene is TRBV28, the J gene TRBJ1-4; D is ambiguous. V gave up 6 bases and J gave up 7 bases, with 9 bases separating them. Per germline, CDR1 MDHEN and CDR2 SYDVKM. CDR3 length equals 12 residues.

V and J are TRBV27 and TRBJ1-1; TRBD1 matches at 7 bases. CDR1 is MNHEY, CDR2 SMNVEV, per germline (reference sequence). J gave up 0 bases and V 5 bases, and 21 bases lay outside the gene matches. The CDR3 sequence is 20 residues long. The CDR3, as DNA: TGTGCCAGCAGTCCGTCCCGGGACAGCTCCCACGACCCTATGAACACTGAAGCTTTCTTT. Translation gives CASSPSRDSSHDPMNTEAFF.

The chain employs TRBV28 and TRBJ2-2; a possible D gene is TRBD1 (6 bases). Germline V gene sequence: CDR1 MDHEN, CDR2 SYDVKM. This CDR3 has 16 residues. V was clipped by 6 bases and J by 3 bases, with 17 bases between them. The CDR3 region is CASRTWGQGDTGELFF. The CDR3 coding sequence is TGTGCCAGCAGAACATGGGGGCAGGGAGACACCGGGGAGCTGTTTTTT.

This CDR3 is CASSLKLGQGLSPLHF. The CDR3 bases are TGTGCCAGCAGCTTGAAACTGGGGCAGGGTCTTTCACCCCTCCACTTT. The chain carries TRBV7-2 and TRBJ1-6; a weak D match, TRBD1 (5 bases). Trimming left V 3 bases short and J 9 bases short, with 18 bases between. Germline assignment: CDR1 SGHTA and CDR2 FQGNSA. The CDR3 is 16 residues long.

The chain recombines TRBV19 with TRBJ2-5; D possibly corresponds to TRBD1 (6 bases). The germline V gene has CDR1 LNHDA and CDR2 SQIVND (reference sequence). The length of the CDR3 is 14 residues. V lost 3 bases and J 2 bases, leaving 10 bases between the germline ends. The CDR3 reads CASSIGGLQETQYF. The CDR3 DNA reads TGTGCCAGTAGTATTGGGGGCCTACAAGAGACCCAGTACTTC. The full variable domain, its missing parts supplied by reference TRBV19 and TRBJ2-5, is DGGITQSPKYLFRKEGQNVTLSCEQNLNHDAMYWYRQDPGQGLRLIYYSQIVNDFQKGDIAEGYSVSREKKESFPLTVTSAQKNPTAFYLCASSIGGLQETQYFGPGTRLLVL.

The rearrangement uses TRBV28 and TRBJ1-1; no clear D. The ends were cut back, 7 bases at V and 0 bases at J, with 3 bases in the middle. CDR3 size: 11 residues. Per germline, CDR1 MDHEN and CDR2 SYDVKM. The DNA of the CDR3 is TGTGCCAGCACCTTGAACACTGAAGCTTTCTTT. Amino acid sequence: CASTLNTEAFF.

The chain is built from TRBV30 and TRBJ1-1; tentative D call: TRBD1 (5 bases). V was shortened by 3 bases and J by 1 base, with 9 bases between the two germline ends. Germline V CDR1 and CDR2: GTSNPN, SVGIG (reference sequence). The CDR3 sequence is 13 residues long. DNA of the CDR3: TGTGCCTGGAGGGGACTGGGGAACACTGAAGCTTTCTTT. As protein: CAWRGLGNTEAFF.

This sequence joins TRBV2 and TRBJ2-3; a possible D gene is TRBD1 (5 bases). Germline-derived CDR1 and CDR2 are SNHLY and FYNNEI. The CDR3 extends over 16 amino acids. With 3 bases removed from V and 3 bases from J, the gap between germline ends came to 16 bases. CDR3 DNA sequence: TGTGCCAGCAGTGATGTTGGACAAAGTACGACAGATACGCAGTATTTT. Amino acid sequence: CASSDVGQSTTDTQYF.

Here the CDR3 reads CSVATGGETQYF. The CDR3 DNA reads as TGCAGCGTTGCAACCGGGGGAGAGACCCAGTACTTC. The gene calls are TRBV29-1 and TRBJ2-5; the D gene is possibly TRBD2 (6 bases). Trimming removed 4 bases at V and 4 bases at J, with 10 bases between. Germline CDR1 and CDR2: SQVTM and ANQGSEA. The length of the CDR3 is 12 residues.

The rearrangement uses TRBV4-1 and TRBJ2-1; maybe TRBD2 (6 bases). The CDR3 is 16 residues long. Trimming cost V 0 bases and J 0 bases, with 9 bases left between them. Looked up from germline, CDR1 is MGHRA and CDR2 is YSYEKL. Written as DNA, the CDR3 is TGCGCCAGCAGCCAAGACCGGGGGAGCTCCTACAATGAGCAGTTCTTC. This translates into CASSQDRGSSYNEQFF.

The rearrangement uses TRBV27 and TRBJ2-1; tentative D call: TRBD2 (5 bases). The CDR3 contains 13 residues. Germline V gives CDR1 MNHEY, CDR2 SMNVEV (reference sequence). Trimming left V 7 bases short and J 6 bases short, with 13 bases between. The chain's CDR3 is CASTRSGINEQFF. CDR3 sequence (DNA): TGTGCCAGCACCCGGTCGGGAATCAATGAGCAGTTCTTC.

The CDR3 DNA sequence: TGTGCCAGCAGACCGGACAGGGTCGGTGAAGCTTTCTTT. Protein product: CASRPDRVGEAFF. J is TRBJ1-1 and V is TRBV28, with 8 positions matching TRBD1. CDR1 is MDHEN and CDR2 is SYDVKM in the germline V gene. The CDR3 extends over 13 amino acids. V shed 6 bases and J 7 bases; nucleotides not matched to a gene: 7.

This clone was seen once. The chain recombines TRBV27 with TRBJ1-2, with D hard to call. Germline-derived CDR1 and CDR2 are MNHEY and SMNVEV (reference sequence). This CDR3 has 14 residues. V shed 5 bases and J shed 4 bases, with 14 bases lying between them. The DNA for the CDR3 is TGTGCCAGCAGTCCCCGAGGGCAGTCCTATGGCTACACCTTC. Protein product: CASSPRGQSYGYTF.

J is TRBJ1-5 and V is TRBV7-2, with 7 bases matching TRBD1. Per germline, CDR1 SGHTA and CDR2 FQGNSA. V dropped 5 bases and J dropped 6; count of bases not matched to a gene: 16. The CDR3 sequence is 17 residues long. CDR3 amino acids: CASSHPIRGKAFQPQHF. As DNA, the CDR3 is TGTGCCAGCAGCCACCCAATCAGGGGGAAGGCGTTTCAGCCCCAGCATTTT.

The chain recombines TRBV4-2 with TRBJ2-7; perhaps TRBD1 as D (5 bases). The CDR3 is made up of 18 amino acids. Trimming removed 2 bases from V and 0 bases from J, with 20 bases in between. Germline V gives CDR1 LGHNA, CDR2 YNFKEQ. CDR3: CASSQRGLTADSSYEQYF. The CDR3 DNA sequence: TGTGCCAGCAGCCAAAGGGGCCTCACGGCGGATAGCTCCTACGAGCAGTACTTC.

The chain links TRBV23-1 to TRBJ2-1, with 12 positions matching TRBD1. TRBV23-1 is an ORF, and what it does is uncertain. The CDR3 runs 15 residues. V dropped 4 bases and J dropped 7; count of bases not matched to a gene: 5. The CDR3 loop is CASSPRDRGLNEQFF. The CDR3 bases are TGCGCCAGCAGTCCCAGGGACAGGGGGCTGAATGAGCAGTTCTTC.